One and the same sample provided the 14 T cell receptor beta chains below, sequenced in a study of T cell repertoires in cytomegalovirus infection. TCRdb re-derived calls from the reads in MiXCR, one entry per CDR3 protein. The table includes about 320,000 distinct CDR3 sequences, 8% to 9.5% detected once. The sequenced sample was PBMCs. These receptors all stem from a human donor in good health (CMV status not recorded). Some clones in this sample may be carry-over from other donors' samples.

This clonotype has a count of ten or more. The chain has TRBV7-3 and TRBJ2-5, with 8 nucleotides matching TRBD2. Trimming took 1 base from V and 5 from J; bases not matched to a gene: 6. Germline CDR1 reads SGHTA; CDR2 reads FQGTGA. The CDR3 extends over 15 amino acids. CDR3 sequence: CASSLMPGGAETQYF. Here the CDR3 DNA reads TGTGCCAGCAGCTTAATGCCCGGGGGGGCCGAGACCCAGTACTTC.

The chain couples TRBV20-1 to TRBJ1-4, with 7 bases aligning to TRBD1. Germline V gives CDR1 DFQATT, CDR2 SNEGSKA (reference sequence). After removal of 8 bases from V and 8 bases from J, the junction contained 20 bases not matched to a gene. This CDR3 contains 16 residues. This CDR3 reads CSIAPHQTGMEEKLFF. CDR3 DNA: TGCAGTATCGCGCCCCACCAGACAGGGATGGAAGAAAAACTGTTTTTT.

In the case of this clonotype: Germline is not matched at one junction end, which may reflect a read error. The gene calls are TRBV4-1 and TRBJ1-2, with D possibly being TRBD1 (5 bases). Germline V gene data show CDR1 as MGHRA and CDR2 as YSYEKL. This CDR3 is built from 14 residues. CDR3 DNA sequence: TGTGCCAGCAGCCAAAGACAGATCACCTATGGCTACACCTTC. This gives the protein CASSQRQITYGYTF.

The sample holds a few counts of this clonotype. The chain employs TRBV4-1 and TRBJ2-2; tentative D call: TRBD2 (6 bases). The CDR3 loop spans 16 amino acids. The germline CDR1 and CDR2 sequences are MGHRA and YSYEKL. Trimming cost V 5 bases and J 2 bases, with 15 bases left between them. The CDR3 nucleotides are TGCGCCAGCAGCAAACTCGGGACTCAAAACACCGGGGAGCTGTTTTTT. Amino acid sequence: CASSKLGTQNTGELFF.

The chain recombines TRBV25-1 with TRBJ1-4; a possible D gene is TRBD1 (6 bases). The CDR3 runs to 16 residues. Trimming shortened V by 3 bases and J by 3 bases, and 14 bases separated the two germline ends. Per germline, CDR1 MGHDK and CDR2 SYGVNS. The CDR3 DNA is TGTGCCAGCAGTGATGGGTCAGGGGCCCCTAATGAAAAACTGTTTTTT. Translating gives CASSDGSGAPNEKLFF.

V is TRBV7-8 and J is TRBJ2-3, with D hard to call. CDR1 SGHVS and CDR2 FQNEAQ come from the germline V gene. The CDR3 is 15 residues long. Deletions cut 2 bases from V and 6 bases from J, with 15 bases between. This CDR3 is CASSLPGPKEDTQYF. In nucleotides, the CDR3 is TGTGCCAGCAGCTTACCCGGGCCCAAAGAGGATACGCAGTATTTT.

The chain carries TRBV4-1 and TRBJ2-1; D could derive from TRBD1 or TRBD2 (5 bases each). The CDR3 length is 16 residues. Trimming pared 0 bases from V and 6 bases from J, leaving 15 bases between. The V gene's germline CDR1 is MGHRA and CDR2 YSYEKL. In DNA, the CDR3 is TGCGCCAGCAGCCAAGATAAGTGGAACGGGGCCAATGAGCAGTTCTTC. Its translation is CASSQDKWNGANEQFF.

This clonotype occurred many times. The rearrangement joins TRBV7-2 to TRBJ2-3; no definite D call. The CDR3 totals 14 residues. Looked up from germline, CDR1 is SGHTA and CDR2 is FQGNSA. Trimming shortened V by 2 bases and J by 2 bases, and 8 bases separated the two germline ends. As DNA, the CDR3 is TGTGCCAGCAGCTTAAGGCGGACCACAGATACGCAGTATTTT. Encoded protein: CASSLRRTTDTQYF.

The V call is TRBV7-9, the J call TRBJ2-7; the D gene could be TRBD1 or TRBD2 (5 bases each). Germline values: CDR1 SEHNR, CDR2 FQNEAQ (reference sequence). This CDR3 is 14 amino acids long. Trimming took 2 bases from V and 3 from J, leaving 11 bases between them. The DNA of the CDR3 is TGTGCCAGCAGCTTAAGGGACGCCAACTACGAGCAGTACTTC. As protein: CASSLRDANYEQYF.

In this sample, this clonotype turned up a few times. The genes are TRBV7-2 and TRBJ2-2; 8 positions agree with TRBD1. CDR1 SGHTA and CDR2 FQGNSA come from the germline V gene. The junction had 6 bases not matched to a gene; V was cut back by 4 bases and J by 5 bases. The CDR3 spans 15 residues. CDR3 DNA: TGTGCCAGCAGCTCCAGGGGGCGCCGGACCGGGGAGCTGTTTTTT. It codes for CASSSRGRRTGELFF.

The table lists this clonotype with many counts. Here the CDR3 DNA reads TGTGCCAGCAGCTCCCAACTAGGTTCCTACAATGAGCAGTTCTTC. Translation: CASSSQLGSYNEQFF. The rearrangement links TRBV7-8 to TRBJ2-1, with D possibly matching TRBD2 (5 bases). The CDR3 runs 15 residues. Germline V CDR1 and CDR2: SGHVS, FQNEAQ. Trimming shortened V by 4 bases and J by 1 base, and 11 bases separated the two germline ends. Together with reference TRBV7-8 and TRBJ2-1, the CDR3 gives the full variable domain: GAGVSQSPRYKVAKRGQDVALRCDPISGHVSLFWYQQALGQGPEFLTYFQNEAQLDKSGLPSDRFFAERPEGSVSTLKIQRTQQEDSAVYLCASSSQLGSYNEQFFGPGTRLTVL.

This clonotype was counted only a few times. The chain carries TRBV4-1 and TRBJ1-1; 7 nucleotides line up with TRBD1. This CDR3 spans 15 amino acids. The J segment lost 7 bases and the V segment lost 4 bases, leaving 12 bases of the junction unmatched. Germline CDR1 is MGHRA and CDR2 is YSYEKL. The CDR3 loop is CASSRRQGPGNEAFF. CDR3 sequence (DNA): TGCGCCAGCAGCCGCCGACAGGGCCCAGGGAATGAAGCTTTCTTT.

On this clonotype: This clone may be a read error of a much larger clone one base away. CDR3 in amino acids: CAGSFRGSRYEQYF. The CDR3 DNA sequence: TGTGCCGGCAGCTTCAGAGGGAGTAGATACGAGCAGTACTTC. V is TRBV11-2 and J is TRBJ2-7, with D perhaps matching TRBD2 (5 bases). The CDR3 extends over 14 amino acids. From germline, CDR1 is SGHAT and CDR2 FQNNGV.

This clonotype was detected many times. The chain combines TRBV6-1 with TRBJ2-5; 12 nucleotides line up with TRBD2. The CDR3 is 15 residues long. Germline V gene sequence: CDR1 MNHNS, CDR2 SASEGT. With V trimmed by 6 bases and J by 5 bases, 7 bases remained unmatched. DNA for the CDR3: TGTGCCAGCAGGGTTACTAGCGGGAGGTTTGAGACCCAGTACTTC. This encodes CASRVTSGRFETQYF.